These 15 T cell receptor beta chains share one sample of origin, sequenced in a study of identical twins. TCRdb re-called the 5' RACE reads through MiXCR, storing one row per CDR3 protein. The sample has 200,000 to 250,000 distinct CDR3 sequences, over 12% seen once. Sequencing was carried out using memory (CD45RO+) T cells sorted from blood. Source of these receptors: a woman aged 18-29 years in good health.

The chain is built from TRBV15 and TRBJ2-7; 9 bases fit TRBD1. The CDR3 consists of 15 residues. Germline V gene sequence: CDR1 LNHNV, CDR2 YYDKDF (reference sequence). Trimming took 0 bases from V and 2 from J; bases not matched to a gene: 2. The CDR3 region is CATSRDRTGAYEQYF. In DNA, the CDR3 is TGTGCCACCAGCAGAGATCGGACAGGGGCCTACGAGCAGTACTTC.

The chain uses TRBV6-1 and TRBJ1-1, with 9 bases that match TRBD1. The length of the CDR3 is 16 residues. Germline assignment: CDR1 MNHNS and CDR2 SASEGT. V shed 5 bases and J 4 bases; nucleotides not matched to a gene: 11. CDR3 nucleotide sequence: TGTGCCAGCAGTCATACACCGGGACAGGGTATCACTGAAGCTTTCTTT. This encodes CASSHTPGQGITEAFF.

This clonotype was detected a few times. The CDR3 region is CASSTRQASYEKLFF. CDR3 in DNA: TGTGCCAGCAGTACAAGACAGGCGTCCTATGAAAAACTGTTTTTT. The chain employs TRBV12-3 or TRBV12-4 and TRBJ1-4; maybe TRBD1 (6 bases). V shed 5 bases and J shed 6 bases, with 16 bases lying between them. The CDR3 covers 15 residues.

Only a few counts were recorded for this clonotype. The genes are TRBV20-1 and TRBJ1-5; D not certain. The germline gives CDR1 DFQATT, CDR2 SNEGSKA (reference sequence). The V end lost 1 base, the J end lost 0 bases, and 7 bases lay between the germline ends. The CDR3 has 14 residues. The CDR3: CSARAFGSNQPQHF. The CDR3 region has the DNA TGCAGTGCTAGAGCATTTGGTAGCAATCAGCCCCAGCATTTT.

The V and J genes are TRBV7-2 and TRBJ2-4, with a weak D call TRBD1 (6 bases). The CDR3 totals 14 residues. V lost 5 bases and J lost 5, with 13 bases in between. Germline CDR1 SGHTA, CDR2 FQGNSA. This CDR3 is CASSLRAGENIQYF. The CDR3 nucleotides read TGTGCCAGCAGCCTGAGGGCAGGGGAAAACATTCAGTACTTC.

The V gene is TRBV28, the J gene TRBJ2-7, with D possibly being TRBD2 (6 bases). Germline V gene sequence: CDR1 MDHEN, CDR2 SYDVKM. This CDR3 has 13 residues. Trimming left V 8 bases short and J 0 bases short, with 11 bases between. Here the CDR3 DNA reads TGTGCCAGCGGGGACGGGAGCTCCTACGAGCAGTACTTC. Translation: CASGDGSSYEQYF.

The rearrangement links TRBV24-1 to TRBJ2-7; TRBD1 matches at 7 bases. The V and J ends lost 4 bases and 4 bases, in that order; junction bases with no gene match: 9. Looked up from germline, CDR1 is KGHDR and CDR2 is SFDVKD. The CDR3 is made up of 15 amino acids. The CDR3 region is CATSDSTGYEYEQYF. In DNA form, the CDR3 reads TGTGCCACCAGTGACTCGACAGGGTACGAATACGAGCAGTACTTC.

This clonotype was counted a few times. The genes are TRBV5-1 and TRBJ1-6; D uncertain. CDR1 and CDR2 (germline): SGHRS, YFSETQ. V gave up 3 bases and J gave up 7 bases, with 20 bases separating them. This CDR3 has 17 amino acids. This CDR3 is CASSSLPLGVSNSPLHF. The CDR3 bases are TGCGCCAGCAGCTCCCTCCCTTTGGGTGTCTCGAATTCACCCCTCCACTTT.

This clonotype turned up a few times. The chain couples TRBV5-1 to TRBJ2-2, with a possible D match to TRBD2 (6 bases). Trimming removed 7 bases from V and 6 bases from J, with 13 bases in between. Germline CDR1 reads SGHRS; CDR2 reads YFSETQ. CDR3 length: 13 residues. Here the CDR3 DNA reads TGCGCCAGCGGGGGGTCCCTCCCCGGGGAGCTGTTTTTT. It translates to CASGGSLPGELFF.

The CDR3 spells CASSRTSGNGELFF. CDR3 sequence (DNA): TGTGCCAGCAGTCGTACTAGCGGGAACGGGGAGCTGTTTTTT. The genes are TRBV12-3 or TRBV12-4 and TRBJ2-2; 10 bases map to TRBD2. Trimming at V came to 5 bases and at J to 7 bases, leaving 4 bases not matched to a gene. The CDR3 is 14 amino acids.

The chain employs TRBV18 and TRBJ1-2; D is perhaps TRBD1 (6 bases). Germline V lookup: CDR1 KGHSH, CDR2 LQKENI. The CDR3 extends over 15 amino acids. V lost 3 bases, J lost 4 bases, and 15 bases lay in between. The CDR3 bases are TGTGCCAGCTCACCGGGGGCGCGGAGTTCCTATGGCTACACCTTC. Translation gives CASSPGARSSYGYTF.

This clonotype has at least ten counts. The chain is built from TRBV6-1 and TRBJ2-4; 8 positions match TRBD2. Germline trimming cut 6 bases from V and 4 bases from J; bases unmatched to any gene: 8. Per germline, CDR1 MNHNS and CDR2 SASEGT. The CDR3 loop spans 15 amino acids. The CDR3 DNA is TGTGCCAGCAGGGCCGGGGGGGCGCTTAAAAACATTCAGTACTTC. Translation: CASRAGGALKNIQYF.

This clonotype has a handful of counts. The V gene is TRBV30, the J gene TRBJ2-1; D is undetermined. Per the germline V gene, CDR1 is GTSNPN and CDR2 is SVGIG (reference sequence). V was trimmed by 3 bases and J by 6 bases, leaving 9 bases between them. CDR3 length equals 12 residues. The DNA for the CDR3 is TGTGCCTGGAGCCTAGTTTCCAATGAGCAGTTCTTC. It encodes CAWSLVSNEQFF.

The chain couples TRBV5-1 to TRBJ2-2; tentative D call: TRBD1 (6 bases). Trimming removed 0 bases from V and 4 bases from J, with 10 bases in between. Germline-derived CDR1 and CDR2 are SGHRS and YFSETQ. The CDR3 contains 15 residues. DNA of the CDR3: TGCGCCAGCAGCTTGGAGTTAGGGGGCACCGGGGAGCTGTTTTTT. Translating it yields CASSLELGGTGELFF.

This clonotype showed up many times. The chain combines TRBV7-2 with TRBJ1-1, with D unresolved. V lost 2 bases and J 1 base, leaving 5 bases between the germline ends. Germline CDR1 and CDR2: SGHTA and FQGNSA. This CDR3 has 13 residues. This CDR3 reads CASSLSWNTEAFF. Here the CDR3 DNA reads TGTGCCAGCAGCTTATCGTGGAACACTGAAGCTTTCTTT.